This paragraph covers one T cell receptor (beta chain) sequence. Its antigen is not identified. The entry originates in a study of vaccination and CD4 T cells after COVID-19. Study-level background: A CEFX pool, an HIV-1 Nef pool, or no peptide went to control cultures.

Documented treatment: roughly 10-day PBMC culture with coronavirus spike peptide pools or control peptides (ViraFEST assay). Positive PCR dates covered March to December 2020, before US Alpha, Beta and Delta variants. The ends were cut back, 3 bases at V and 3 bases at J, with 15 bases in the middle. This CDR3 contains 15 residues. CDR1 and CDR2 (germline): LNHDA, SQIVND (reference sequence). Cultured CD4+ T cells had their DNA profiled by the Oncomine TCR Beta short-read assay. A single record per CDR3 protein comes from TCRdb applying MiXCR to the PCR reads. The sample consists of tens of thousands of distinct CDR3 sequences, approximately 59% of them appearing once.

The chain employs TRBV19 and TRBJ2-7; a weak D match, TRBD2 (6 bases). Source material: CD4+ T cells from blood, cultured in vitro. This receptor was obtained from a human donor who had recovered from COVID-19. This CDR3 is CASSMELANLYEQYF. Here the CDR3 DNA reads TGTGCCAGTAGTATGGAACTAGCTAACCTCTACGAGCAGTACTTC.